The 20 T cell receptor beta chains below were found in one sample sequenced in a study of T cells expressing NK-cell markers. TCRdb re-called the 5' RACE reads, yielding one record per CDR3 amino acid sequence without DNA. This table lists 500,000 to 700,000 distinct CDR3 sequences. Specimen: blood T cells: a sorted CD56 or NKG2C T cell subset, CD4+ or CD8+ T cells, or bulk PBMC T cells (not recorded which). These receptor sequences come from a man in his late teens or twenties in good health.

V is TRBV12-3 or TRBV12-4 and J is TRBJ2-7; without DNA, the TCRdb call of TRBD1 cannot be checked. This CDR3 is built from 14 residues. CDR3 residues: CASSHRDRGNEQYF.

The chain carries TRBV6-1 and TRBJ2-2; TCRdb outputs TRBD1, but without DNA this stays unchecked. CDR1 is MNHNS, CDR2 SASEGT, per germline. CDR3 length: 16 amino acids. The CDR3 sequence: CASTNPGQLTTGELFF.

The gene calls are TRBV2 and TRBJ2-7; with no DNA, the TCRdb D assignment of TRBD1 cannot be verified. This CDR3 has 15 amino acids. The germline V gene encodes CDR1 SNHLY and CDR2 FYNNEI. The CDR3 here is CASSPNQKQGSEQYF.

V usage is TRBV10-3 and J usage is TRBJ2-3. The CDR3 sequence is 12 residues long. From germline, CDR1 is ENHRY and CDR2 SYGVKD. CDR3: CAISQTPPSQYF.

The rearrangement joins TRBV7-9 to TRBJ2-5; no DNA is available, so the TRBD1 call from TCRdb remains unchecked. The germline V gene has CDR1 SEHNR and CDR2 FQNEAQ (reference sequence). The CDR3 has 15 amino acids. The CDR3 reads CASSFGTVRWETQYF.

The chain employs TRBV29-1 and TRBJ2-5; as DNA is missing, the TRBD2 call by TCRdb cannot be tested. The CDR3 runs to 13 residues. Germline V gene lookup returns CDR1 SQVTM and CDR2 ANQGSEA. The CDR3 here is CSVQMAVGETQYF.

The chain joins TRBV9 to TRBJ2-3. Germline CDR1 is SGDLS and CDR2 is YYNGEE. The CDR3 covers 15 residues. CDR3 region: CASSVGQTESDTQYF.

The chain is built from TRBV12-3 or TRBV12-4 and TRBJ2-7; TCRdb selects TRBD2, and the lack of DNA leaves this call unchecked. This CDR3 is built from 15 residues. This chain's CDR3 is CASSLGASGSHEQYF.

The chain combines TRBV7-2 with TRBJ2-7; TCRdb picks TRBD2, but there is no DNA to check that call. Germline V gives CDR1 SGHTA, CDR2 FQGNSA. CDR3 length equals 15 residues. This CDR3 is CASSLESGRAEEQYF.

The chain uses TRBV5-1 and TRBJ2-1; TCRdb indicates TRBD2, and absent DNA this call remains unverified. This CDR3 comprises 17 residues. Germline CDR1 reads SGHRS; CDR2 reads YFSETQ. The CDR3 sequence is CASSPLAGGPAYNEQFF.

The chain joins TRBV7-6 to TRBJ1-3. Germline-derived CDR1 and CDR2 are SGHVS and FNYEAQ. This CDR3 is 16 amino acids long. CDR3 residues: CASSLFGEGSGNTIYF.

The chain joins TRBV24-1 to TRBJ2-1; TCRdb outputs TRBD2, but without DNA this stays unchecked. The CDR3 has 14 amino acids. From germline, CDR1 is KGHDR and CDR2 SFDVKD. This CDR3 is CATRGLAGVDEQFF.

The chain links TRBV6-4 to TRBJ2-4. CDR1 is MRHNA, CDR2 SNTAGT, per germline. The CDR3 runs to 16 residues. The CDR3 sequence: CASSDTFEFVKNIQYF.

This chain connects TRBV12-3 or TRBV12-4 to TRBJ2-3; the D call from TCRdb, TRBD2, cannot be confirmed without DNA. The CDR3 has 14 amino acids. CDR3 in amino acids: CASSWRTNTDTQYF.

The chain combines TRBV29-1 with TRBJ2-7; the D call of TRBD1 rests on TCRdb alone, since no DNA is present to check it. This CDR3 contains 13 residues. CDR1 and CDR2 (germline): SQVTM, ANQGSEA. This CDR3 reads CSAAGDRYYEQYF.

The chain combines TRBV2 with TRBJ2-3; checking the TCRdb D call of TRBD2 is not possible without DNA. Germline CDR1 and CDR2: SNHLY and FYNNEI. The CDR3 length is 16 residues. The CDR3 loop reads CASRGISGRWIDTQYF.

This chain connects TRBV5-6 to TRBJ2-2; the TCRdb D gene call, TRBD1, has no DNA to confirm it. CDR3 length equals 16 residues. Germline values: CDR1 SGHDT, CDR2 YYEEEE. This CDR3 is CASSFGSTVNTGELFF.

The chain is built from TRBV7-9 and TRBJ2-1; TCRdb calls TRBD2, which cannot be checked without DNA. The germline V gene has CDR1 SEHNR and CDR2 FQNEAQ (reference sequence). This CDR3 region has 15 residues. CDR3 sequence: CASSLAAGEGNEQFF.

The chain uses TRBV2 and TRBJ2-1. Germline V lookup: CDR1 SNHLY, CDR2 FYNNEI. CDR3 length: 12 amino acids. CDR3 in amino acids: CASKANYNEQFF.

The rearrangement links TRBV6-1 to TRBJ2-4; as DNA is missing, the TRBD1 call by TCRdb cannot be tested. This CDR3 comprises 15 residues. CDR1 is MNHNS and CDR2 is SASEGT in the germline V gene. The CDR3 sequence is CASSPYRGDKDIQYF.